The present TCR beta chain was sequenced within a study of graft-versus-host responses after intestinal transplantation (dated by TCRdb to the early 2020s). Study-level background: Recipients received multivisceral, liver-intestinal, or isolated intestinal transplants. Bulk TCR-beta CDR3 sequencing was used to track graft-versus-host and host-versus-graft alloreactive T cell clones in the graft, circulation and bone marrow after intestinal transplantation. Samples from a few later patients were sequenced in-house on an Illumina MiSeq with MiXCR processing rather than by the commercial service. Alloreactive clones were identified by sequencing pre-transplant mixed lymphocyte reaction products and comparing these products with unstimulated pre-transplant donor and recipient T cells. Donor T cell macrochimerism was defined as a peak of at least 4% donor T cells among recipient peripheral blood mononuclear cells. A cohort of approximately 23 intestinal transplant recipients, including one retransplant, was enrolled, and a few patients lacking pretransplant specimens were excluded. Anti-thymocyte globulin induction was given to all recipients, followed by maintenance tacrolimus and steroids for about 3 years.

CDR1 is given as SNHLY and CDR2 as FYNNEI, both from the germline V gene. Reading from cysteine to phenylalanine, the CDR3 counts 16 amino acids. Just the 48-base CDR3 DNA is kept, in frame starting at base 1. At the junction V is shortened by 3 bases and J by 4 bases, with 17 bases in between. The library was obtained by the immunoSEQ multiplex PCR assay. For most patients, genomic DNA was isolated with the Qiagen DNeasy Blood and Tissue Kit and sent frozen to Adaptive Biotechnologies for TCR sequencing. Adaptive Biotechnologies carried out high-throughput TCR-beta CDR3 sequencing of genomic DNA for most patients. For the original study's pipeline: TCR sequencing data for 18 patients were retrieved from Adaptive's ImmunoSEQ software; three other patients were processed with MiXCR and VDJtools. To correct CD4 versus CD8 sorting errors, sequences present in both subsets at a frequency ratio below 5:1 were removed. CDR3 nucleotide sequences shared between donor and recipient were removed because the origin of such sequences could not be assigned. At least 2-fold expansion over unstimulated cells and a minimum CFSE-low frequency of 0.002% (template counts) or 0.001% (read counts) were required for clones to be classified as alloreactive. Clones were considered mappable if detected in sequenced pre-transplant spleen, lymph node, or MLR CFSE-low populations of the donor or recipient. Cumulative frequency of alloreactive clones was calculated as a percentage of all sequences weighted by copy number. TCRdb stores this immuneACCESS table with in-frame sequences only. Part of the clones is absent; in the studies checked, under half of the shortfall reflects unresolved V genes, and no reason is known for the rest. V and J calls and clone size are those listed in that table; D and trimming were worked out from the DNA. This sample comprises roughly 98,000 clones, over 85% of them detected only once. The ten largest make up 1% to 1.4% of the sample.

Of note for this clone: This clone's antigen is unknown. Base quality data are lacking; no much larger clone is found one base away.

Interpreted using the paper, the time point label stands for: cells obtained before transplantation from donor or recipient. CD3+CD4+ and CD3+CD8+ populations were FACS-sorted from unstimulated pre-transplant donor and recipient cells taken from spleen or lymph nodes. Overall study results and their limits: The relatively low number and heterogeneity of intestinal transplant patients limited the conclusions. GvH clones were detected in recipient bone marrow, and some of these GvH clones were observed earlier in ileal mucosa or blood, consistent with an intestinal mucosal origin. In patients with donor T cell macrochimerism, the allografts had high GvH to HvG T cell clonal ratios. Early after transplant, declines in HvG clones were associated with peak levels of circulating GvH clones.

The clonotype comes from a human donor who was the organ donor for an intestinal transplant. The rearranged chain carries TRBV2 and TRBJ2-3, and the D gene may be TRBD1, 6 bases matching. The source was unstimulated CD8+ T cells sorted from spleen or lymph node cells, collected before transplant. This receptor carries the CDR3 CASSDPKQGSPDTQYF. The DNA sequence is as follows: TGTGCCAGCAGTGACCCCAAACAGGGAAGCCCAGATACGCAGTATTTT.